This TCR beta chain appears in the sequencing data of a study of CXCR3-negative and CXCR3-positive naive CD8 T cells. Study results and caveats: TRB CDR3 hydrophobicity was greater in CXCR3-positive naive cells than in CXCR3-negative naive cells.

Concerning this clonotype itself: What it binds is not known.

The CDR3 totals 14 residues. UMI-labeled 5' RACE yielded the TRB cDNA libraries. TCRdb reprocessed the 5' RACE reads and keeps a single row for each CDR3 protein, giving no DNA. The repertoire table contains about 150,000 distinct CDR3 sequences. The sequence derives from a human donor in good health. Some clones in this sample may be carry-over from other donors' samples. The sequencing sample was made of naive CXCR3+ CD8+ T cells from blood. Regarding subset: CD45RO-CCR7+CD27+CD95- naive CD8+ T cells expressing CXCR3 (TNR3+). This rearrangement joins TRBV12-3 or TRBV12-4 to TRBJ2-5. The CDR3 spells CASSSLKLQETQYF.